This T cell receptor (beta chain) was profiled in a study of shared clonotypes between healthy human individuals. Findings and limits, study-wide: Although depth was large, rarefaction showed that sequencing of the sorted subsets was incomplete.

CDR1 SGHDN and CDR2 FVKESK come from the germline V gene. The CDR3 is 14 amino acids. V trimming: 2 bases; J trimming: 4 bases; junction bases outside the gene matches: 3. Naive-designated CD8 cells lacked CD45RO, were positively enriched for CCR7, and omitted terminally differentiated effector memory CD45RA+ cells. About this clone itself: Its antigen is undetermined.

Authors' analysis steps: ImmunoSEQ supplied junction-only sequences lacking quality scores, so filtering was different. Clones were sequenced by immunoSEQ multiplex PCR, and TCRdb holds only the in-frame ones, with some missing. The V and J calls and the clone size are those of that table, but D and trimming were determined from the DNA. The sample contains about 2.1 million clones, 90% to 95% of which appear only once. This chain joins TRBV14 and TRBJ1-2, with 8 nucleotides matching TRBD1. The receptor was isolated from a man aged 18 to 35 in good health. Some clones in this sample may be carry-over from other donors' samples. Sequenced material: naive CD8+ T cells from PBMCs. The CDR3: CASSQIGTGYGYTF. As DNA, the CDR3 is TGTGCCAGCAGCCAAATCGGGACAGGCTATGGCTACACCTTC.